What follows describes a single T cell receptor (beta chain). Its antigen is undetermined. TCRdb keeps only in-frame clones here, not all; method: immunoSEQ multiplex PCR. The table has approximately 210,000 clones, 55% to 85% seen once. This sample is drawn from a study of cytotoxic CD8 clonotypes in ibrutinib-treated CLL. The study, taken as a whole, reports: Researchers report that baseline clonality outpaced age-matched healthy donors and tracked circulating CD8+ T-cell counts.

With V trimmed by 3 bases and J by 5 bases, 8 bases remained unmatched. The CDR3 covers 15 residues. Germline lookup yields CDR1 SGHTA and CDR2 FQGTGA. The rearrangement joins TRBV7-3 to TRBJ2-3; 7 bases agree with TRBD2. The specimen comprised PBMCs, sampled after 24 months of ibrutinib treatment. This receptor was identified in a human donor with chronic lymphocytic leukemia. CDR3 protein: CASSLERDALDTQYF. In DNA, the CDR3 is TGTGCCAGCAGCTTGGAGCGGGATGCCTTAGATACGCAGTATTTT.